The sequence of this T cell receptor beta chain was determined in a study of PD-1 blockade in classical Hodgkin lymphoma (TCRdb year 2020). Context from the whole study: Nivolumab dosing was 3 mg/kg intravenously every 2 weeks, continuing until either disease progression or unacceptable toxicity. The study used TCR beta sequencing and CyTOF to define a peripheral blood immune signature of response to PD-1 blockade in classical Hodgkin lymphoma. What the work shows at the level of the full study, not this receptor alone: By C4D1, a significant rise was seen in CD4+ TCR diversity but not in CD8+ TCR diversity (p=0.0027 vs p=0.16), and the rise was most apparent among complete responders (p=0.02). Baseline diversity similar to that of newly diagnosed patients was observed in trial patients achieving complete response, whereas significantly lower diversity was observed in partial responders and progressors. The study covered only a single clinical trial cohort, and the causes of the repertoire differences, possibly disease activity or prior therapy, were still not defined. Baseline TCR diversity was reported to be lower in newly diagnosed patients than in healthy donors and to be lower still in relapsed/refractory patients. Lower diversity was seen in patients whose nivolumab began less than 1 year after ASCT, and these patients were left out of later analyses so that immune reconstitution would not confound the results.

The Qiagen DNeasy kit was used to extract genomic DNA from unsorted PBMCs and from the negatively selected CD4+ and CD8+ fractions. TCR beta CDR3 regions were amplified by immunoSEQ multiplex PCR using primers annealing to V and J segments. Amplification bias was minimized using a synthetic immune receptor repertoire, and residual bias was removed computationally after sequencing. In the original analysis: Custom Python scripts were used to quantify repertoire diversity as the Shannon entropy index. The unsorted, CD4+ and CD8+ repertoires were each analyzed separately, with the exception of combined analyses, where CD4+ and CD8+ sequences were merged in silico. A clone counted as expanded when the clone's frequency after treatment rose at least 2-fold relative to C1D1, and clones undetected at baseline were given a pseudocount of 0.5. Singleton clones were defined as clones with 0 or 1 copy at C1D1, and non-singleton clones were defined as clones with 2 or more copies. By matching protein sequences in sorted samples from the same patient, clones expanded in unsorted samples were annotated as CD4+, CD8+ or unknown. Diversity changes from C1D1 to C4D1 were tested in paired samples using Wilcoxon tests. TCRdb carries this immuneACCESS record with in-frame sequences only. Its versions omit some clonotypes, under half of them owing to an unresolved V gene in the studies checked, with the rest unexplained. For V, J and clone size, that table is used; D and trimming come from the DNA. This sample has about 94,000 clones in its table, and 89% of those were observed once. 9.5% to 12% of the sample belongs to the ten largest clones.

In light of the paper, this sample's time point label describes: cycle 2 day 1 (C2D1) of nivolumab. Relapse after autologous stem cell transplantation had occurred in all trial patients, and cohorts A, B and C were distinguished by prior brentuximab vedotin exposure. A total of fewer than 70 patients with relapsed/refractory classical Hodgkin lymphoma made up the trial cohort, and each patient's best overall response was complete response, partial response or progressive disease. Trial patients were treated with single-agent nivolumab in the multi-cohort phase II CheckMate 205 trial. An independent review committee assessed best overall response by applying the 2007 International Working Group response criteria. Trial PBMCs were obtained immediately prior to nivolumab initiation (C1D1) and on therapy at cycle 2 day 1 and cycle 4 day 1. Peripheral blood was collected in 8 mL Vacutainer Cell Preparation Tubes, from which PBMCs were isolated by centrifugation and then cryopreserved.

V and J are trimmed by 4 bases and 7 bases, and the gene matches miss 9 bases of the junction. The germline V gene encodes CDR1 MDHEN and CDR2 SYDVKM. The CDR3, from cysteine to phenylalanine, totals 15 residues. Kept here is only the CDR3 DNA, which spans 45 bases and is read in frame from base 1. For this clone: Its cognate antigen has yet to be identified. Base qualities are not at hand, and no much larger clone is one base apart.

The rearrangement joined TRBV28 to TRBJ2-3; 9 middle bases align to TRBD2. The sample was peripheral blood mononuclear cells (PBMCs), taken before the second cycle of nivolumab. The origin of this receptor is a human donor with classical Hodgkin lymphoma. The CDR3 loop reads CASSWTSAGWNTQYF. The DNA reads as follows: TGTGCCAGCAGTTGGACTAGCGCAGGGTGGAATACGCAGTATTTT.